The clone carrying this T cell receptor beta chain has ten or more counts. The target antigen is unknown. These data come from a study of regulatory T cells in long-lasting Graves disease. Construction of TCR beta libraries relied on iRepertoire HTBI primers and on Arm-PCR targeting CDR3 regions. Authors' analysis steps: The samples included under 75 TRBV and 14 TRBJ segments. TCRdb re-called the multiplex PCR reads through MiXCR, storing one row per CDR3 protein. The V and J calls, along with clone size, are taken from TCRdb and not from the paper's own processing. The sample records hundreds of thousands of distinct CDR3 sequences, around 20% being singletons. Sample time point: persistent/refractory GD, antithyroid drugs over 5 years with positive TRAb. The TCR library used RNA extracted from PBMCs. Study-wide points: Between persistent patients, roughly 2,600 public clonotypes were shared, exceeding the 900 to 1,000 shared between new patients. The study examined only peripheral blood, not thyroid tissue. The study found TRBV28, TRBJ1-2 and TRBJ2-5 favored in persistent disease.

The CDR3 consists of 13 residues. V was cut by 1 base and J by 10 bases, with 8 bases left in between. Looked up from germline, CDR1 is SGHTA and CDR2 is FQGNSA. The sample was peripheral blood mononuclear cells (PBMCs), taken when the disease was refractory, from a patient treated with antithyroid drugs. This receptor was identified in a female donor with Graves disease. The chain links TRBV7-2 to TRBJ1-6, with D unclear. CDR3 amino acids: CASSLVGVSPLHF. As DNA, the CDR3 is TGTGCCAGCAGCTTAGTCGGGGTATCACCCCTCCACTTT. Based on the CDR3 plus reference TRBV7-2 and TRBJ1-6, the full variable domain is GAGVSQSPSNKVTEKGKDVELRCDPISGHTALYWYRQSLGQGLEFLIYFQGNSAPDKSGLPSDRFSAERTGGSVSTLTIQRTQQEDSAVYLCASSLVGVSPLHFGNGTRLTVT.